This T cell receptor beta chain was sequenced during a study of blood T cell repertoires in COVID-19. Study context: The samples span acute and convalescent COVID-19 from the United States, Italy and Spain. PBMCs, B-cell-depleted T cells, or T cells were the source of the cDNA or gDNA that made up the material.

Trimming cost V 4 bases and J 9 bases; bases outside gene matches: 13. CDR3 size: 14 residues. CDR1 SGHRS and CDR2 YFSETQ come from the germline V gene. Original analysis: Using reference gene primer amplification, nucleated cell counts were estimated. Generated by immunoSEQ multiplex PCR, the TCRdb table keeps only in-frame clones and is missing some. The DNA gave D and trimming, while V, J and clone size come from that table. This sample carries around 83,000 clones, roughly 85% of them seen once, and the ten largest clones take about 25%. The sample consisted of peripheral blood. This chain links TRBV5-1 with TRBJ2-7; TRBD1 agrees at 7 bases. The sequence was collected from a man over 45 with active or convalescent COVID-19. CDR3 sequence reads: CASSTDRQGSRQYF. The CDR3 DNA follows: TGCGCCAGCAGCACCGACCGACAGGGCAGCCGGCAGTACTTC. The complete variable domain, with remaining parts taken from reference TRBV5-1 and TRBJ2-7, reads KAGVTQTPRYLIKTRGQQVTLSCSPISGHRSVSWYQQTPGQGLQFLFEYFSETQRNKGNFPGRFSGRQFSNSRSEMNVSTLELGDSALYLCASSTDRQGSRQYFGPGTRLTVT.